The 7 T cell receptor beta chains given below trace back to one sample, sequenced in a study of T-cell memory formation after mild COVID-19. MiXCR, run by TCRdb on the 5' RACE reads, gives a single entry per CDR3 protein. The sample holds roughly 190,000 distinct CDR3 sequences, about 11% seen once. Sequencing was done on a sample of PBMCs or a T cell subset sorted from them (not recorded which). The origin of the receptors is a man aged 18 to 30 who had mild COVID-19 (a few samples of this study predate the infection). Cell type and time point are not known.

The CDR3 protein is CASSVGIRELFF. DNA for the CDR3: TGCGCCAGCAGCGTGGGGATTCGGGAGCTGTTTTTT. This chain uses TRBV5-1 with TRBJ2-2; D unresolved. The CDR3 covers 12 residues. Trimming shortened V by 4 bases and J by 9 bases, and 10 bases separated the two germline ends. Germline CDR1 is SGHRS and CDR2 is YFSETQ.

This clonotype has more than one count but fewer than ten. The gene calls are TRBV7-2 and TRBJ1-2; 10 bases are shared with TRBD1. V dropped 4 bases and J dropped 7; count of bases not matched to a gene: 3. The length of the CDR3 is 13 residues. CDR1 and CDR2 from the germline V gene are SGHTA and FQGNSA. Here the CDR3 reads CASSWDRGGGYTF. The CDR3 DNA reads TGTGCCAGCAGCTGGGACAGGGGCGGTGGCTACACCTTC.

This clonotype was observed a few times. The V call is TRBV7-9, the J call TRBJ2-5, with 9 bases aligning to TRBD2. This CDR3 spans 14 amino acids. Germline trimming cut 5 bases from V and 3 bases from J; bases unmatched to any gene: 4. Germline CDR1 and CDR2: SEHNR and FQNEAQ (reference sequence). CDR3 in amino acids: CASSEGTSKETQYF. The CDR3, as DNA: TGTGCCAGCAGCGAAGGGACTAGCAAAGAGACCCAGTACTTC.

The V call is TRBV12-3 or TRBV12-4, the J call TRBJ1-3; no reliable D call. Trimming removed 4 bases at V and 7 bases at J, with 14 bases between. The CDR3 spans 14 residues. The CDR3 is CASSSVGVRNTIYF. In DNA form, the CDR3 reads TGTGCCAGCAGTTCTGTAGGAGTGAGGAACACCATATATTTT.

In its sample, this clonotype was seen a few times. The genes are TRBV19 and TRBJ2-2; D is possibly TRBD1 (6 bases). V was trimmed by 8 bases and J by 4 bases, leaving 17 bases between them. Per germline, CDR1 LNHDA and CDR2 SQIVND (reference sequence). This CDR3 contains 15 residues. This CDR3 is CASHPDRIPTGELFF. The CDR3 region has the DNA TGTGCCAGTCATCCAGACAGGATCCCCACCGGGGAGCTGTTTTTT.

This clonotype was detected a few times. The genes are TRBV7-9 and TRBJ2-7; 8 nucleotides line up with TRBD1. This CDR3 is 13 amino acids long. Germline loops: CDR1 SEHNR, CDR2 FQNEAQ (reference sequence). Germline trimming cut 3 bases from V and 3 bases from J; bases unmatched to any gene: 1. The CDR3 DNA reads TGTGCCAGCAGCTTGACAGGGGACTACGAGCAGTACTTC. Translation gives CASSLTGDYEQYF.

This rearrangement joins TRBV6-5 to TRBJ2-1; 8 bases line up with TRBD1. Germline CDR1 MNHEY, CDR2 SVGAGI. The CDR3 is 14 residues long. Unmatched junction bases numbered 9, after V lost 6 bases and J lost 8 bases. CDR3 protein: CASRSRAGGHEQFF. The CDR3 DNA reads TGTGCCAGCAGATCACGGGCAGGGGGCCATGAGCAGTTCTTC.